This is a list of T cell receptor beta chains from one sample in a study of shared clonotypes between healthy human individuals. Method: immunoSEQ multiplex PCR; TCRdb's copy keeps in-frame clones and lacks some. This sample has some 1,600,000 clones, with nearly 99% found just once. The specimen sequenced was naive CD4+ T cells sorted from blood. All receptors come from a man under 40 in good health. CDR3s include the opening cysteine and the closing phenylalanine or tryptophan. D genes are given only for firm matches.

j_call d_call v_call cdr3_aa cdr3_nt
TRBJ2-7 NA TRBV12-5 CATQSTGGYEQYF TGTGCTACCCAATCAACTGGGGGATACGAGCAGTACTTC
TRBJ1-3 NA TRBV28 CASSFSRRGNTIYF TGTGCCAGCAGTTTCTCAAGGCGGGGAAACACCATATATTTT
TRBJ2-7 TRBD1 TRBV5-1 CASSRDRGSREQYF TGCGCCAGCAGCCGGGACAGGGGATCGCGGGAGCAGTACTTC
TRBJ1-5 NA TRBV4-1 CASSQDSRSQQPQHF TGCGCCAGCAGCCAAGATTCGAGGTCTCAGCAGCCCCAGCATTTT
TRBJ2-7 NA TRBV11-2 CASSPGLYSYEQYF TGTGCCAGCAGCCCCGGCCTATACTCCTACGAGCAGTACTTC
TRBJ2-1 NA TRBV6-5 CASWVGLDHEQFF TGTGCCAGCTGGGTCGGACTGGATCATGAGCAGTTCTTC
TRBJ2-7 TRBD1 TRBV4-3 CASSQENRGPYEQYF TGCGCCAGCAGCCAAGAAAACAGGGGGCCCTACGAGCAGTACTTC
TRBJ2-1 TRBD1 TRBV5-4 CASSLGQGTYNEQFF TGTGCCAGCAGCCTGGGACAGGGAACCTACAATGAGCAGTTCTTC
TRBJ2-1 NA TRBV7-2 CASSLSGFEQFF TGTGCCAGCAGCCTTAGCGGATTCGAGCAGTTCTTC
TRBJ2-3 NA TRBV5-6 CASSLAFQGWIDTQYF TGTGCCAGCAGCTTGGCCTTCCAGGGATGGATAGATACGCAGTATTTT
TRBJ2-3 NA TRBV7-9 CASSLREASTDTQYF TGTGCCAGCAGCTTAAGAGAAGCTAGCACAGATACGCAGTATTTT
TRBJ2-1 NA TRBV5-1 CASSSSPAGPNEQFF TGCGCCAGCAGCTCCTCCCCGGCGGGACCCAATGAGCAGTTCTTC
TRBJ1-2 NA TRBV7-9 CASSLTPAGRGGNYGYTF TGTGCCAGCAGCCTAACCCCGGCGGGCCGGGGAGGAAACTATGGCTACACCTTC
TRBJ2-2 TRBD2 TRBV5-1 CASSARRESRNTGELFF TGCGCCAGCAGCGCGAGGCGGGAGAGTCGCAACACCGGGGAGCTGTTTTTT